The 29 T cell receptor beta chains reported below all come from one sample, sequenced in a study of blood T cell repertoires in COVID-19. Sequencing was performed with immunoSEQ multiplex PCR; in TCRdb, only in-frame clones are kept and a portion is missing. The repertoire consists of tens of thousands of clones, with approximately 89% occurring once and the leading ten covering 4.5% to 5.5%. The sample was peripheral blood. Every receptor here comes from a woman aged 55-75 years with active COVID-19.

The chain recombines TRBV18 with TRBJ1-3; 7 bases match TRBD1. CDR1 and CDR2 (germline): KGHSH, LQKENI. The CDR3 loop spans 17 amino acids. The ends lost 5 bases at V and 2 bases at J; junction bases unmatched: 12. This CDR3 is CASSAEGQVITGNTIYF. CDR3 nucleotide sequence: TGTGCCAGCTCAGCCGAAGGACAGGTCATAACTGGAAACACCATATATTTT.

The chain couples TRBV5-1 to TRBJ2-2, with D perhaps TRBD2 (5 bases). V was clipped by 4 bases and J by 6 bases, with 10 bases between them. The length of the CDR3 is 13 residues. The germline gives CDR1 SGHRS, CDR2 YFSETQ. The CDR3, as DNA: TGCGCCAGCAGCCCCCGGGGTGCCGGGGAGCTGTTTTTT. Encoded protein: CASSPRGAGELFF.

The CDR3 DNA reads TGCGCCAGCAGCCTTCTTCAGGGGACTGAAGCTTTCTTT. It encodes CASSLLQGTEAFF. The chain links TRBV4-1 to TRBJ1-1, with D perhaps matching TRBD1 (6 bases). Germline assignment: CDR1 MGHRA and CDR2 YSYEKL. With 4 bases removed from V and 5 bases from J, the gap between germline ends came to 11 bases. The CDR3 length is 13 residues.

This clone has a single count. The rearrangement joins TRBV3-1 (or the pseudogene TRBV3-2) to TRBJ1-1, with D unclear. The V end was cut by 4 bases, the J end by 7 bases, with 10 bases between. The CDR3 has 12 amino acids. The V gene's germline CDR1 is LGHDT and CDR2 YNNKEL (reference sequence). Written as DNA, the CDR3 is TGTGCCAGCAGCCGAACACAAGATGAAGCTTTCTTT. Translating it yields CASSRTQDEAFF.

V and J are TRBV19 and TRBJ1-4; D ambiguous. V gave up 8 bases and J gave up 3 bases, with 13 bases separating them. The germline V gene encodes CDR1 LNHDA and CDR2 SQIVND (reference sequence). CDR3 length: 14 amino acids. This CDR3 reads CASDPGGPNEKLFF. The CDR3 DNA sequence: TGTGCCAGTGACCCCGGAGGGCCTAATGAAAAACTGTTTTTT.

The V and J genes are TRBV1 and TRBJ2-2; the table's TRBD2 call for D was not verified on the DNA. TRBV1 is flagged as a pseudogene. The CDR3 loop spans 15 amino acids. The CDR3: CTSSQKRENTGELFF. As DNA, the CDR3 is TGCACCAGCAGCCAAAAGAGGGAGAACACCGGGGAGCTGTTTTTT.

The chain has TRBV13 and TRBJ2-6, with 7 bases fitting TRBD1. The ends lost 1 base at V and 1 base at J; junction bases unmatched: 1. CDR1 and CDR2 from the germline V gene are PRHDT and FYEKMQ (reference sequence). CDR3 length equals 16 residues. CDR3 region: CASSLDRGSGANVLTF. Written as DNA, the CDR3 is TGTGCCAGCAGCTTAGACAGGGGATCTGGGGCCAACGTCCTGACTTTC.

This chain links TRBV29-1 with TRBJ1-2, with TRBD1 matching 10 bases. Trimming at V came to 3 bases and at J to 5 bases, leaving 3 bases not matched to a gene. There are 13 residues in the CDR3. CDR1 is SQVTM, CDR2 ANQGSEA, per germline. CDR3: CSVERDRGYGYTF. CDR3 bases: TGCAGCGTTGAGCGGGACAGGGGATATGGCTACACCTTC.

The CDR3 nucleotides are TGTGCCAGCAGCTTAGCTCCCGGGACAGGGAATGAAAAACTGTTTTTT. It yields the protein CASSLAPGTGNEKLFF. The V call is TRBV11-2, the J call TRBJ1-4, with 9 bases that match TRBD1. CDR1 and CDR2 (germline): SGHAT, FQNNGV. J gave up 5 bases and V 1 base, and 5 bases lay outside the gene matches. The CDR3 is 16 amino acids.

CDR3 region: CATRLNTNTGELFF. The DNA for the CDR3 is TGTGCCACCCGACTGAATACGAACACCGGGGAGCTGTTTTTT. V and J are TRBV11-2 and TRBJ2-2, with D hard to call. Trimming shortened V by 10 bases and J by 0 bases, and 12 bases separated the two germline ends. The CDR3 has 14 amino acids. Germline V gene lookup returns CDR1 SGHAT and CDR2 FQNNGV.

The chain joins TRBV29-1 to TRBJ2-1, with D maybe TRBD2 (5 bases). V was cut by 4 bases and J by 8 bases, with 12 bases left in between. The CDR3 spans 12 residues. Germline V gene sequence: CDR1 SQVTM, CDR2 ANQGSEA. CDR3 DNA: TGCAGCGTTGGGCGGGTGGTTGATGAGCAGTTCTTC. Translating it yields CSVGRVVDEQFF.

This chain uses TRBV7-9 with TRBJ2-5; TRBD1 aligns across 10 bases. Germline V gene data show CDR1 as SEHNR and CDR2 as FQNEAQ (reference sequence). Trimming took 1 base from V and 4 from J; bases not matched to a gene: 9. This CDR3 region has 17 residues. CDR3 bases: TGTGCCAGCAGCTTAGGTCTGGGACAGGGGTTTCGAGAGACCCAGTACTTC. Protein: CASSLGLGQGFRETQYF. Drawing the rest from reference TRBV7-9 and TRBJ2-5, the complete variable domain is DTGVSQNPRHKITKRGQNVTFRCDPISEHNRLYWYRQTLGQGPEFLTYFQNEAQLEKSRLLSDRFSAERPKGSFSTLEIQRTEQGDSAMYLCASSLGLGQGFRETQYFGPGTRLLVL.

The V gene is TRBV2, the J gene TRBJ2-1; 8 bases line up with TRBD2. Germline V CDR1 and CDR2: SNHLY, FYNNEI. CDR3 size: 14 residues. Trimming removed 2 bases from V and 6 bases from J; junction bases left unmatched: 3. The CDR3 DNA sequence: TGTGCCAGCAGTGAAACCCGGGGGGGCAATGAGCAGTTCTTC. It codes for CASSETRGGNEQFF.

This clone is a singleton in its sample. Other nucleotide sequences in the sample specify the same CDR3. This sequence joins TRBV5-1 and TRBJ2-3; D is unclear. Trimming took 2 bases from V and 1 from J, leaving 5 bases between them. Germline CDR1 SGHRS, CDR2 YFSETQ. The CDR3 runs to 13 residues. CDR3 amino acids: CASSLGGTDTQYF. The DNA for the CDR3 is TGCGCCAGCAGCTTAGGAGGCACAGATACGCAGTATTTT.

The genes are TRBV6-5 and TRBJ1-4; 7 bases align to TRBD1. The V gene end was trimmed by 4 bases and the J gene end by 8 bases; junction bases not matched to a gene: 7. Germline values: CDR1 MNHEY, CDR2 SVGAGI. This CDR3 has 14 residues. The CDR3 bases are TGTGCCAGCAGTTCCCCCTCACAGGGGGAAAAACTGTTTTTT. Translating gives CASSSPSQGEKLFF.

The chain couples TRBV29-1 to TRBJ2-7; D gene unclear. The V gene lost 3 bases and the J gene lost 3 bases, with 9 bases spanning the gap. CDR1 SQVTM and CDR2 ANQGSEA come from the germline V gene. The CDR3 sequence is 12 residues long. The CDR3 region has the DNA TGCAGCGTTGAGGAGTCGGACTACGAGCAGTACTTC. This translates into CSVEESDYEQYF.

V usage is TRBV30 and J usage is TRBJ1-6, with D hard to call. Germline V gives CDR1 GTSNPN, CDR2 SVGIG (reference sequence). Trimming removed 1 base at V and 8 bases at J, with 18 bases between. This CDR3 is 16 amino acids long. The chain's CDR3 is CAWSAPRGGSDSPLHF. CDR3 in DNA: TGTGCCTGGAGTGCACCCCGGGGTGGGAGTGATTCACCCCTCCACTTT.

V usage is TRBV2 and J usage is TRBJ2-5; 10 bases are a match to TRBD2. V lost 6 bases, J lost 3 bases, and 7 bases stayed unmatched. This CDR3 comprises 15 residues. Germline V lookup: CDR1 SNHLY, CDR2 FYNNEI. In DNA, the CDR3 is TGTGCCAGCAGAAAGCGGGAGGGGGGGAAAGAGACCCAGTACTTC. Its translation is CASRKREGGKETQYF.

The CDR3 nucleotides read TGTGCCAGCAGTGACCCGACTAGCGGGGGGGACTACAATGAGCAGTTCTTC. This encodes CASSDPTSGGDYNEQFF. The chain has TRBV25-1 and TRBJ2-1, with 14 nucleotides matching TRBD2. The trim removed 3 bases at V and 3 bases at J, leaving 4 bases unmatched. The V gene's germline CDR1 is MGHDK and CDR2 SYGVNS. The CDR3 runs to 17 residues.

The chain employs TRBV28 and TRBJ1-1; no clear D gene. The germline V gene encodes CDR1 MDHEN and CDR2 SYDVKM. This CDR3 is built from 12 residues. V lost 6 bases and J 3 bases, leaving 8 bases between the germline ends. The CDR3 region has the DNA TGTGCCAGCAGCCGACAAGACACTGAAGCTTTCTTT. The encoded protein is CASSRQDTEAFF.

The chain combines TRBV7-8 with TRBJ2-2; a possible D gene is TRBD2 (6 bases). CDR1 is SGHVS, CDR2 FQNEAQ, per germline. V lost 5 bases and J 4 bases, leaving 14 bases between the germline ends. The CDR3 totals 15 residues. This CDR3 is CASSDQGLTTGELFF. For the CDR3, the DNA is TGTGCCAGCAGCGACCAGGGACTCACCACCGGGGAGCTGTTTTTT.

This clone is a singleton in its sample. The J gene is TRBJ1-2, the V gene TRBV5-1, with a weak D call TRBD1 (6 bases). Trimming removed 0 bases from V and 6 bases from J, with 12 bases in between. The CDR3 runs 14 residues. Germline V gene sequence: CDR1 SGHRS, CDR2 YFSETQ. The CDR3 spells CASSLGGRLDGYTF. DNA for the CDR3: TGCGCCAGCAGCTTGGGGGGGCGGCTGGATGGCTACACCTTC.

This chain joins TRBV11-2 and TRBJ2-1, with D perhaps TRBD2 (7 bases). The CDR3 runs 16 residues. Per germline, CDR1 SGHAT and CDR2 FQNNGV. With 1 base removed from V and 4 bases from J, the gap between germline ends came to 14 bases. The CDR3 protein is CASSLAGGGGYNEQFF. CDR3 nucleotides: TGTGCCAGCAGCTTAGCGGGAGGAGGGGGGTACAATGAGCAGTTCTTC.

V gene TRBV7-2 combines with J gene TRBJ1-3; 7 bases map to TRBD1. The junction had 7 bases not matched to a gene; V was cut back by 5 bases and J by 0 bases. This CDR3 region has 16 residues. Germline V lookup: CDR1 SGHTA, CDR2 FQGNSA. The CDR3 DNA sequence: TGTGCCAGCAGCATACAGGGGCCGAGCTCTGGAAACACCATATATTTT. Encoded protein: CASSIQGPSSGNTIYF.

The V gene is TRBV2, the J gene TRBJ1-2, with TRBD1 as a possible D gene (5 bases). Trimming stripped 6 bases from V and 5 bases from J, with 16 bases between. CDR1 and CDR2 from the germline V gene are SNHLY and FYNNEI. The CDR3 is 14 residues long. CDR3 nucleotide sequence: TGTGCCAGCAGGGGGGGGGTCCCAGGGTATGGCTACACCTTC. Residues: CASRGGVPGYGYTF.

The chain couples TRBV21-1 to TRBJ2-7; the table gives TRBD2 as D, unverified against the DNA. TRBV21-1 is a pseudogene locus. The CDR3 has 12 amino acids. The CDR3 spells CPKGLAPREQYF. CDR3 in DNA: TGTCCCAAGGGACTAGCGCCACGGGAGCAGTACTTC.

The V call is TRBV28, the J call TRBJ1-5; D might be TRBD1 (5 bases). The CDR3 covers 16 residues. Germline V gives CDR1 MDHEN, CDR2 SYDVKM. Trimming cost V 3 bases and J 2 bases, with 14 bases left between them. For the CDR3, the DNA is TGTGCCAGCAGTTTTAACATCAGGGCGGGCAATCAGCCCCAGCATTTT. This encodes CASSFNIRAGNQPQHF.

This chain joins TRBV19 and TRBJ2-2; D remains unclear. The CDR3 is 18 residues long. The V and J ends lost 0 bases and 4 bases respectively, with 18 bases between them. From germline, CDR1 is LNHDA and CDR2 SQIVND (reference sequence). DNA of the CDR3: TGTGCCAGTAGTATAGATAAGATTTCTGGCCAAGTCACCGGGGAGCTGTTTTTT. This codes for CASSIDKISGQVTGELFF.

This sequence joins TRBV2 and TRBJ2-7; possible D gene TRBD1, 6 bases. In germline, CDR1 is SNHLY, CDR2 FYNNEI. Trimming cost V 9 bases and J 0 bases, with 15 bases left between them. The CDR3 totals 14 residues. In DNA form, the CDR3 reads TGTGCCAGTAACCGACAGGCTAACTCCTACGAGCAGTACTTC. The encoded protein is CASNRQANSYEQYF.